A single count supports the clone carrying this T cell receptor beta chain. The data were obtained in a study of blood T cell repertoires in COVID-19. This CDR3 comprises 15 residues. CDR1 and CDR2 from the germline V gene are KGHSH and LQKENI. J gave up 6 bases and V 0 bases, and 4 bases lay outside the gene matches. Here immunoSEQ multiplex PCR was the method, and the copy in TCRdb shows in-frame clones only, minus some. This sample has about 82,000 clones, with just under 80% found just once. The sample comprised peripheral blood. This receptor was obtained from a man aged 55 to 70 with COVID-19, enrolled during active disease. The gene calls are TRBV18 and TRBJ2-7; 11 nucleotides agree with TRBD1. The CDR3 bases are TGTGCCAGCTCACCACCGGGACAGGGGGGAAGCGAGCAGTACTTC. This gives the protein CASSPPGQGGSEQYF.